These T cell receptor beta chains were read from a single sample in a study of T cell responses to AZD1222 COVID-19 vaccine. Sequencing used immunoSEQ multiplex PCR; TCRdb keeps in-frame clones, though not all of them. This repertoire shows 120,000 to 150,000 clones, roughly 92% found once; its top ten account for less than 9.5%. Here the sequenced sample was peripheral blood, taken 28 days after the second AZD1222 dose. These receptors were taken from an adult who received the AZD1222 COVID-19 vaccine. CDR3s include the opening cysteine and the closing phenylalanine or tryptophan. A D gene is named only where the DNA matches it firmly. Clone size appears in some rows only: once, few, many, or a class for an expanded clone.

V: TRBV2; J: TRBJ1-1; D: TRBD1; size: once; DNA: TGTGCCAGCAGAGATGACAGGGTAATGGGCACTGAAGCTTTCTTT; CDR3: CASRDDRVMGTEAFF
V: TRBV28; J: TRBJ1-1; D: .; size: .; DNA: TGTGCCAGCAGTTTATTCCAGGGAAGGACTGAAGCTTTCTTT; CDR3: CASSLFQGRTEAFF
V: TRBV30; J: TRBJ2-7; D: .; size: .; DNA: TGTGCCTGGAGGAGAAGCTACGAGCAGTACTTC; CDR3: CAWRRSYEQYF
V: TRBV11-2; J: TRBJ2-1; D: TRBD2; size: .; DNA: TGTGCCAGCAGATTGTCGGGACTAGCGAGACTCAATGAGCAGTTCTTC; CDR3: CASRLSGLARLNEQFF
V: TRBV4-1; J: TRBJ2-7; D: .; size: .; DNA: TGCGCCAGCAGCCAAGGACTAGGGGGCTACGAGCAGTACTTC; CDR3: CASSQGLGGYEQYF
V: TRBV7-6; J: TRBJ2-2; D: .; size: .; DNA: TGTGCCAGCAGTCTGAGGACGGACCCCAACACCGGGGAGCTGTTTTTT; CDR3: CASSLRTDPNTGELFF
V: TRBV30; J: TRBJ1-1; D: .; size: .; DNA: TGTGCCTGGAGTGTACACATGAACACTGAAGCTTTCTTT; CDR3: CAWSVHMNTEAFF
V: TRBV19; J: TRBJ2-1; D: TRBD1; size: .; DNA: TGTGCCAGTACCCCGGACAGGGGCCACCCTAACTCCTACAATGAGCAGTTCTTC; CDR3: CASTPDRGHPNSYNEQFF
V: TRBV9; J: TRBJ2-2; D: .; size: .; DNA: TGTGCCAGCAGCGTATCATCCGGGACCGGGGAGCTGTTTTTT; CDR3: CASSVSSGTGELFF
V: TRBV6-5; J: TRBJ1-4; D: TRBD1; size: once; DNA: TGTGCCAGCAACACAACGACAGGGGGCGGGGAAAAACTGTTTTTT; CDR3: CASNTTTGGGEKLFF
V: TRBV7-2; J: TRBJ1-6; D: .; size: .; DNA: TGTGCCAGCAGCTTAGCGCAGGGCTACTCACCCCTCCACTTT; CDR3: CASSLAQGYSPLHF
V: TRBV27; J: TRBJ1-4; D: .; size: .; DNA: TGTGCCAGCAGTCCCTCGTGGGTTAATGAAAAACTGTTTTTT; CDR3: CASSPSWVNEKLFF
V: TRBV9; J: TRBJ1-4; D: .; size: .; DNA: TGTGCCAGCAGCGCCCTCAATGAAAAACTGTTTTTT; CDR3: CASSALNEKLFF
V: TRBV6-6; J: TRBJ1-3; D: TRBD1; size: .; DNA: TGTGCCAGCAGATACCCGGGGACAGCTGGAAACACCATATATTTT; CDR3: CASRYPGTAGNTIYF
V: TRBV11-2; J: TRBJ2-6; D: .; size: few; DNA: TGTGCCAGCAGCTTTTCTGGGGCCAACGTCCTGACTTTC; CDR3: CASSFSGANVLTF
V: TRBV5-1; J: TRBJ2-6; D: .; size: once; DNA: TGCGCCAGCCAAAGGAATTCTGGGGCCAACGTCCTGACTTTC; CDR3: CASQRNSGANVLTF
V: TRBV6-6; J: TRBJ2-2; D: .; size: .; DNA: TGTGCCAGCAGTGACCCAGGGCTGGGCGGGGAGCTGTTTTTT; CDR3: CASSDPGLGGELFF
V: TRBV7-9; J: TRBJ2-7; D: .; size: .; DNA: TGTGCCAGCAGCCCCCGAAGCGGTCCCTCCTACGAGCAGTACTTC; CDR3: CASSPRSGPSYEQYF
V: TRBV9; J: TRBJ2-7; D: TRBD2; size: .; DNA: TGTGCCAGCAGCGTAGGTCGGTCTAGCGGGTACGAGCAGTACTTC; CDR3: CASSVGRSSGYEQYF
V: TRBV7-2; J: TRBJ2-1; D: TRBD1; size: .; DNA: TGTGCCAGCAGCTTAGTCGCGGGGACAGGCTTCAATGAGCAGTTCTTC; CDR3: CASSLVAGTGFNEQFF
V: TRBV15; J: TRBJ2-6; D: .; size: .; DNA: TGTGCCACCAGCCCCTCTGGGGCCAACGTCCTGACTTTC; CDR3: CATSPSGANVLTF
V: TRBV11-2; J: TRBJ2-7; D: .; size: .; DNA: TGTGCCAGCAGCGAAGACTACGAGCAGTACTTC; CDR3: CASSEDYEQYF
V: TRBV4-2; J: TRBJ1-5; D: .; size: .; DNA: TGTGCCAGCAGCCAAGATTGGGCAAGCAATCAGCCCCAGCATTTT; CDR3: CASSQDWASNQPQHF
V: TRBV28; J: TRBJ1-2; D: TRBD1; size: .; DNA: TGTGCCAGCAGGGGACAGGGCCGGGGGTATGGCTACACCTTC; CDR3: CASRGQGRGYGYTF
V: TRBV10-3; J: TRBJ1-2; D: .; size: .; DNA: TGTGCCATCAGTGAGGGGCAGAACTATGGCTACACCTTC; CDR3: CAISEGQNYGYTF
V: TRBV5-1; J: TRBJ1-4; D: .; size: .; DNA: TGCGCCAGCAGGTCAGCCCCCACGGCAGTGGACGAAAAACTGTTTTTT; CDR3: CASRSAPTAVDEKLFF
V: TRBV7-9; J: TRBJ1-1; D: .; size: .; DNA: TGTGCCAGCAGTCCAGCGGTCGGGAGAGACACTGAAGCTTTCTTT; CDR3: CASSPAVGRDTEAFF
V: TRBV6-5; J: TRBJ2-7; D: .; size: .; DNA: TGTGCCAGCAGCCGAGGTTGGGGCAGCTCCTACGAGCAGTACTTC; CDR3: CASSRGWGSSYEQYF
V: TRBV3-1/TRBV3-2; J: TRBJ2-2; D: .; size: .; DNA: TGTGCCAGCAGCCAAAATAGCGGTGCCGGGGAGCTGTTTTTT; CDR3: CASSQNSGAGELFF
V: TRBV5-1; J: TRBJ1-1; D: .; size: .; DNA: TGCGCCAGCAGAGGATTAATGAACACTGAAGCTTTCTTT; CDR3: CASRGLMNTEAFF
V: TRBV5-6; J: TRBJ2-3; D: .; size: .; DNA: TGTGCCAGCAGCTTAGGAGGGAGTGTAGATACGCAGTATTTT; CDR3: CASSLGGSVDTQYF
V: TRBV6-5; J: TRBJ1-2; D: .; size: .; DNA: TGTGCCAGCAGCTCAAACTCAGGGGCTGACTATGGCTACACCTTC; CDR3: CASSSNSGADYGYTF
V: TRBV19; J: TRBJ2-1; D: .; size: .; DNA: TGTGCCAGTAGTGTCACGAGTGGCGGGTACTCCTACAATGAGCAGTTCTTC; CDR3: CASSVTSGGYSYNEQFF
V: TRBV12-5; J: TRBJ1-2; D: .; size: .; DNA: TGTGCTAGTGGTTTGGTAAATGAAGGGCCCCTAGATGGCTACACCTTC; CDR3: CASGLVNEGPLDGYTF
V: TRBV21-1; J: TRBJ2-2; D: .; size: .; DNA: TGTGCCAGCAGCCCAGGGCTGGGGGGGGCAAAAAAGAACACCGGGGAGCTGTTTTTT; CDR3: CASSPGLGGAKKNTGELFF
V: TRBV6-2/TRBV6-3; J: TRBJ2-7; D: .; size: .; DNA: TGTGCCAGCAGTTACTCGAATGGACGTCAGTACTTC; CDR3: CASSYSNGRQYF
V: TRBV30; J: TRBJ1-2; D: .; size: .; DNA: TGTGCCTGGACTAACGTAATCGGTGGGGGCTACACCTTC; CDR3: CAWTNVIGGGYTF
V: TRBV27; J: TRBJ1-6; D: .; size: .; DNA: TGTGCCAGCAAGTTTACAAGCTCCTATAATTCACCCCTCCACTTT; CDR3: CASKFTSSYNSPLHF
V: TRBV28; J: TRBJ1-5; D: .; size: once; DNA: TGTGCCAGCACCTACAGTAGCAATCAGCCCCAGCATTTT; CDR3: CASTYSSNQPQHF
V: TRBV25-1; J: TRBJ1-2; D: .; size: .; DNA: TGTGCCAGCAGTGAATATCGGGGACACCAGGGCTACACCTTC; CDR3: CASSEYRGHQGYTF
V: TRBV27; J: TRBJ1-2; D: .; size: .; DNA: TGTGCCAGCGGAAACGGGTATGGCTACACCTTC; CDR3: CASGNGYGYTF
V: TRBV4-1; J: TRBJ1-3; D: .; size: .; DNA: TGCGCCAGCAGCCAAGTCGCCCTCTCTGGAAACACCATATATTTT; CDR3: CASSQVALSGNTIYF
V: TRBV6-1; J: TRBJ1-5; D: TRBD1; size: few; DNA: TGTGCCAGCAGTGAAGCCGTGACAGGGAATCAGCCCCAGCATTTT; CDR3: CASSEAVTGNQPQHF
V: TRBV6-1; J: TRBJ2-5; D: .; size: .; DNA: TGTGCCAGCAGTGATGAGCCAGGGCAGACCCAGTACTTC; CDR3: CASSDEPGQTQYF
V: TRBV7-7; J: TRBJ2-2; D: TRBD2; size: .; DNA: TGTGCCAGCAGCCGGGGGACTAGCGGGAGTACCGGGGAGCTGTTTTTT; CDR3: CASSRGTSGSTGELFF
V: TRBV29-1; J: TRBJ1-2; D: .; size: .; DNA: TGCAGCGTTTGGGACCATGTGTCCTCGGGCCTATATGGCTACACCTTC; CDR3: CSVWDHVSSGLYGYTF
V: TRBV7-4; J: TRBJ1-1; D: .; size: .; DNA: TGTGCCAGCAGCTTAGAATACCCACCAAAAGCTTTCTTT; CDR3: CASSLEYPPKAFF
V: TRBV27; J: TRBJ1-2; D: .; size: .; DNA: TGTGCCAGCCGGGGATGGACCTATGGCTACACCTTC; CDR3: CASRGWTYGYTF
V: TRBV19; J: TRBJ1-2; D: .; size: once; DNA: TGTGCCAGTAGTATCCCGGGACGGCGCCGTGGCTACACCTTC; CDR3: CASSIPGRRRGYTF
V: TRBV12-3/TRBV12-4; J: TRBJ2-5; D: .; size: .; DNA: TGTGCCAGCAGCTATCAAAGGGGGGAGACCCAGTACTTC; CDR3: CASSYQRGETQYF
V: TRBV6-5; J: TRBJ1-5; D: TRBD1; size: .; DNA: TGTGCCAGCAGTATTACAGGGGAGAATCAGCAGCCCCAGCATTTT; CDR3: CASSITGENQQPQHF
V: TRBV2; J: TRBJ1-2; D: .; size: .; DNA: TGTGCCAGCAGTGAACAGGGAAACTATGGCTACACCTTC; CDR3: CASSEQGNYGYTF
V: TRBV10-3; J: TRBJ1-5; D: TRBD1; size: .; DNA: TGTGCCACATACAGGGGGGGCAATCAGCCCCAGCATTTT; CDR3: CATYRGGNQPQHF
V: TRBV5-1; J: TRBJ1-2; D: .; size: once; DNA: TGCGCCAGCAGCCTTAGCTCCACAGGCCAAAGGGAAGGCTACACCTTC; CDR3: CASSLSSTGQREGYTF
V: TRBV11-2; J: TRBJ2-1; D: TRBD2; size: .; DNA: TGTGCCAGCAGCTTACCCAAGACTAGCCCTTACAATGAGCAGTTCTTC; CDR3: CASSLPKTSPYNEQFF
V: TRBV19; J: TRBJ1-2; D: .; size: .; DNA: TGTGCCAGTAGTATAGAGGCAGGCCACTATGGCTACACCTTC; CDR3: CASSIEAGHYGYTF
V: TRBV12-3/TRBV12-4; J: TRBJ1-2; D: .; size: .; DNA: TGTGCCAGCACTGATAACTATGGCTACACCTTC; CDR3: CASTDNYGYTF
V: TRBV15; J: TRBJ1-5; D: TRBD1; size: .; DNA: TGTGCCACCAGCACAGAGGACAGGGGATACCAGCCCCAGCATTTT; CDR3: CATSTEDRGYQPQHF